These 21 T cell receptor beta chains originate from one sample sequenced in a study of cytomegalovirus exposure and HLA in healthy donors. TCRdb's table, derived via immunoSEQ multiplex PCR, lists solely in-frame clones and lacks some. The sample records roughly 150,000 clones, 70% to 90% being singletons. Material: PBMCs. Receptors originate from a woman aged 25 to 39 in good health and CMV-seronegative.

The gene calls are TRBV21-1 and TRBJ1-1. TRBV21-1 is listed as a pseudogene. The CDR3 contains 13 residues. The CDR3 loop reads CASSKYAGGRAFF. DNA of the CDR3: TGTGCCAGCAGCAAATACGCGGGGGGACGAGCTTTCTTT.

The sample holds one count of this clone. The chain employs TRBV7-8 and TRBJ1-4; possible D gene TRBD1, 6 bases. Trimming removed 1 base at V and 3 bases at J, with 15 bases between. In germline, CDR1 is SGHVS, CDR2 FQNEAQ. The CDR3 is made up of 17 amino acids. The CDR3 DNA reads TGTGCCAGCAGCTTAGGTTATCGGGGGGCACCTAATGAAAAACTGTTTTTT. This translates into CASSLGYRGAPNEKLFF. The whole variable domain, filled in from reference TRBV7-8 and TRBJ1-4, reads GAGVSQSPRYKVAKRGQDVALRCDPISGHVSLFWYQQALGQGPEFLTYFQNEAQLDKSGLPSDRFFAERPEGSVSTLKIQRTQQEDSAVYLCASSLGYRGAPNEKLFFGSGTQLSVL.

The chain employs TRBV15 and TRBJ2-3, with 7 bases identical to TRBD2. Trimming cost V 8 bases and J 2 bases; bases outside gene matches: 7. The CDR3 is 14 residues long. The germline V gene encodes CDR1 LNHNV and CDR2 YYDKDF (reference sequence). The CDR3 reads CATSSGGFTDTQYF. The CDR3 bases are TGTGCCACCTCCTCGGGAGGATTCACAGATACGCAGTATTTT.

V is TRBV29-1 and J is TRBJ2-7; D perhaps matches TRBD1 (5 bases). There are 12 residues in the CDR3. With 7 bases removed from V and 7 bases from J, the gap between germline ends came to 17 bases. Germline values: CDR1 SQVTM, CDR2 ANQGSEA. The CDR3 here is CSASLGDREQYF. The CDR3 nucleotides are TGCAGCGCTTCTCTAGGGGATCGGGAGCAGTACTTC.

This rearrangement joins TRBV7-2 to TRBJ2-5; 12 bases map to TRBD2. Per the germline V gene, CDR1 is SGHTA and CDR2 is FQGNSA. V lost 5 bases and J lost 7; bases outside the gene matches: 11. CDR3 size: 16 residues. The CDR3 loop is CASSPQGGLAGLTQYF. The DNA for the CDR3 is TGTGCCAGCAGCCCACAAGGGGGACTAGCGGGTTTGACCCAGTACTTC.

V gene TRBV27 combines with J gene TRBJ1-5, with D tentatively TRBD1 (5 bases). Trimming pared 3 bases from V and 4 bases from J, leaving 19 bases between. Germline loops: CDR1 MNHEY, CDR2 SMNVEV (reference sequence). The CDR3 extends over 17 amino acids. The CDR3 here is CASSLAWGGLRNQPQHF. CDR3 sequence (DNA): TGTGCCAGCAGTTTGGCCTGGGGGGGGTTGAGGAATCAGCCCCAGCATTTT.

The chain couples TRBV6-6 to TRBJ1-1, with D possibly being TRBD1 (6 bases). Trimming left V 5 bases short and J 7 bases short, with 14 bases between. CDR1 is MNHNY, CDR2 SVGAGI, per germline (reference sequence). The CDR3 contains 13 residues. CDR3 bases: TGTGCCAGCAGTAGGGACAACCCAGGTGAAGCTTTCTTT. It is translated as CASSRDNPGEAFF.

For the CDR3, the DNA is TGTGCCAGCAGTTACACGGGAGGGTTGAATGAGCAGTTCTTC. Its protein is CASSYTGGLNEQFF. The V and J genes are TRBV6-6 and TRBJ2-1; 8 bases are a match to TRBD2. The CDR3 consists of 14 residues. V was pared by 2 bases and J by 7 bases, with 4 bases of the junction left unmatched. Germline-derived CDR1 and CDR2 are MNHNY and SVGAGI (reference sequence).

V is TRBV18 and J is TRBJ1-4; no firm D call. The CDR3 loop spans 15 amino acids. The germline gives CDR1 KGHSH, CDR2 LQKENI. The V and J ends lost 2 bases and 0 bases respectively, with 7 bases between them. The CDR3 reads CASSPTEATNEKLFF. The CDR3 DNA reads TGTGCCAGCTCACCAACAGAGGCAACTAATGAAAAACTGTTTTTT.

The chain links TRBV6-1 to TRBJ2-7; 7 nucleotides align to TRBD1. Germline values: CDR1 MNHNS, CDR2 SASEGT. The CDR3 loop spans 13 amino acids. The V segment lost 8 bases and the J segment 3 bases; nucleotides outside the gene matches: 7. CDR3 amino acids: CASLESGGYEQYF. Here the CDR3 DNA reads TGTGCCAGCCTGGAATCAGGGGGCTACGAGCAGTACTTC.

This sequence joins TRBV4-1 and TRBJ1-4, with D possibly TRBD1 on 5 matching bases. V was shortened by 2 bases and J by 5 bases, with 9 bases between the two germline ends. This CDR3 spans 14 amino acids. Germline V gene lookup returns CDR1 MGHRA and CDR2 YSYEKL. The CDR3 spells CASSQRDGNEKLFF. CDR3 in DNA: TGCGCCAGCAGCCAAAGGGACGGAAATGAAAAACTGTTTTTT.

The chain combines TRBV5-1 with TRBJ2-5; possibly TRBD2 for D (5 bases). Trimming stripped 4 bases from V and 1 base from J, with 14 bases between. The germline CDR1 and CDR2 sequences are SGHRS and YFSETQ. The CDR3 sequence is 15 residues long. The CDR3, as DNA: TGCGCCAGCAGCCCGGCCCTGGGAGCCCAAGAGACCCAGTACTTC. It encodes CASSPALGAQETQYF.

V is TRBV6-1 and J is TRBJ2-1, with TRBD1 matching 10 bases. J lost 0 bases, V lost 4 bases, and 0 bases had no gene match. The CDR3 has 15 residues. CDR1 MNHNS and CDR2 SASEGT come from the germline V gene. The CDR3 coding sequence is TGTGCCAGCAGTGGGGACAGGGGCTCCTACAATGAGCAGTTCTTC. Its protein is CASSGDRGSYNEQFF.

The rearrangement joins TRBV30 to TRBJ2-4; 9 positions match TRBD2. The V and J ends lost 1 base and 11 bases, in that order; junction bases with no gene match: 9. Per germline, CDR1 GTSNPN and CDR2 SVGIG (reference sequence). The CDR3 is made up of 14 amino acids. The CDR3 reads CAWSGRGGSAVQYF. For the CDR3, the DNA is TGTGCCTGGAGTGGGCGGGGGGGATCGGCGGTTCAGTACTTC. The full variable domain, completed using reference TRBV30 and TRBJ2-4, is SQTIHQWPATLVQPVGSPLSLECTVEGTSNPNLYWYRQAAGRGLQLLFYSVGIGQISSEVPQNLSASRPQDRQFILSSKKLLLSDSGFYLCAWSGRGGSAVQYFGAGTRLSVL.

The chain couples TRBV15 to TRBJ2-7; D is perhaps TRBD1 or TRBD2 (6 bases each). V lost 0 bases and J lost 6, with 15 bases in between. This CDR3 is built from 15 residues. Per the germline V gene, CDR1 is LNHNV and CDR2 is YYDKDF (reference sequence). The CDR3 DNA reads TGTGCCACCAGCAGAGATCGCGGCAGGGGAGGCGAGCAGTACTTC. Protein: CATSRDRGRGGEQYF.

The rearrangement uses TRBV6-1 and TRBJ1-5; D may be TRBD1 (5 bases). The CDR3 runs 13 residues. CDR1 and CDR2 (germline): MNHNS, SASEGT. V was trimmed by 4 bases and J by 5 bases, leaving 9 bases between them. CDR3 nucleotide sequence: TGTGCCAGCAGTGTCACAGGCGATCAGCCCCAGCATTTT. Encoded protein: CASSVTGDQPQHF.

The chain uses TRBV9 and TRBJ1-5; D is perhaps TRBD1 (5 bases). The V and J ends lost 0 bases and 1 base respectively, with 8 bases between them. Per the germline V gene, CDR1 is SGDLS and CDR2 is YYNGEE. The CDR3 is 15 amino acids. This chain's CDR3 is CASSVGGASNQPQHF. CDR3 nucleotide sequence: TGTGCCAGCAGCGTAGGAGGGGCCAGCAATCAGCCCCAGCATTTT.

This clone appeared once. V gene TRBV6-6 combines with J gene TRBJ1-5; D is unresolved. CDR3 length: 13 amino acids. Trimming stripped 4 bases from V and 1 base from J, with 5 bases between. The germline V gene has CDR1 MNHNY and CDR2 SVGAGI (reference sequence). This CDR3 reads CASSLGSNQPQHF. The DNA of the CDR3 is TGTGCCAGCAGTTTAGGGAGCAATCAGCCCCAGCATTTT.

The rearrangement joins TRBV29-1 to TRBJ1-1; 7 bases are shared with TRBD1. Trimming cost V 3 bases and J 6 bases; bases outside gene matches: 7. Germline V gene data show CDR1 as SQVTM and CDR2 as ANQGSEA. The CDR3 loop spans 13 amino acids. CDR3 protein: CSVEEGGESEAFF. DNA for the CDR3: TGCAGCGTTGAGGAAGGGGGCGAATCTGAAGCTTTCTTT.

This chain links TRBV4-1 with TRBJ2-3; D possibly matches TRBD1 or TRBD2 (5 bases each). The CDR3 is 15 amino acids. Germline V gene sequence: CDR1 MGHRA, CDR2 YSYEKL. The ends were cut back, 4 bases at V and 1 base at J, with 12 bases in the middle. CDR3 sequence: CASSRRGDRTDTQYF. The CDR3 DNA reads TGCGCCAGCAGCCGCCGGGGCGATCGCACAGATACGCAGTATTTT.

This clone was picked up a small number of times. The chain recombines TRBV2 with TRBJ2-1; 13 nucleotides align to TRBD2. CDR1 SNHLY and CDR2 FYNNEI come from the germline V gene. V dropped 6 bases and J dropped 9; count of bases not matched to a gene: 5. The CDR3 length is 14 residues. CDR3 nucleotides: TGTGCCAGCAGGGAAAGGACTAGCGGGGGTGAGCAGTTCTTC. It translates to CASRERTSGGEQFF.